The TCR beta chain described here comes from a study of siplizumab effects on memory and regulatory T cells. Findings and caveats of the study: Naive T cells seemed more diverse than memory cells; they also seemed major alloresponse contributors. It was never confirmed that proliferating Tregs from siplizumab cultures were suppressive.

CDR3 length: 14 amino acids. Trimming removed 3 bases from V and 5 bases from J, with 13 bases in between. CDR1 and CDR2 (germline): MNHNY, SVGAGI (reference sequence). The assay covered 100,000 or so TCR templates per sample. The method was immunoSEQ multiplex PCR; TCRdb's version includes in-frame clones alone and lacks a portion of them. The sample records more than 75,000 clones, approximately 93% being singletons. Remarks on this clone: Its specificity is unknown.

The receptor was isolated from a human donor in good health. This rearrangement joins TRBV6-6 to TRBJ2-5; D gene ambiguous. Material: CD8+ T cells sorted from blood. The CDR3 sequence: CASSYGVVMETQYF. The CDR3 DNA reads as TGTGCCAGCAGTTATGGGGTCGTTATGGAGACCCAGTACTTC.